The source of this T cell receptor (beta chain) is a study of T-cell memory formation after mild COVID-19. Findings of the study overall: Contracting CD4+ clones were located mainly in CM and EM, and CD8+ clones in EMRA.

This clonotype showed up many times. The antigen is unknown. MiXCR, applied by TCRdb to the 5' RACE reads, yields one record per CDR3 protein. The table includes fewer than 400,000 distinct CDR3 sequences, roughly 15% detected once. Germline-derived CDR1 and CDR2 are SEHNR and FQNEAQ (reference sequence). The J segment lost 8 bases and the V segment lost 6 bases, leaving 9 bases of the junction unmatched. This CDR3 comprises 14 residues. This receptor was taken from a man aged 18 to 30 who had mild COVID-19 (a few samples of this study predate the infection). Cell type and time point are not known. Material for sequencing was PBMCs or a T cell subset sorted from them (not recorded which). The genes are TRBV7-9 and TRBJ1-4; 7 positions match TRBD1. CDR3 sequence: CASRPRQGQEKLFF. In nucleotides, the CDR3 is TGTGCCAGCAGGCCTAGACAGGGCCAAGAAAAACTGTTTTTT.